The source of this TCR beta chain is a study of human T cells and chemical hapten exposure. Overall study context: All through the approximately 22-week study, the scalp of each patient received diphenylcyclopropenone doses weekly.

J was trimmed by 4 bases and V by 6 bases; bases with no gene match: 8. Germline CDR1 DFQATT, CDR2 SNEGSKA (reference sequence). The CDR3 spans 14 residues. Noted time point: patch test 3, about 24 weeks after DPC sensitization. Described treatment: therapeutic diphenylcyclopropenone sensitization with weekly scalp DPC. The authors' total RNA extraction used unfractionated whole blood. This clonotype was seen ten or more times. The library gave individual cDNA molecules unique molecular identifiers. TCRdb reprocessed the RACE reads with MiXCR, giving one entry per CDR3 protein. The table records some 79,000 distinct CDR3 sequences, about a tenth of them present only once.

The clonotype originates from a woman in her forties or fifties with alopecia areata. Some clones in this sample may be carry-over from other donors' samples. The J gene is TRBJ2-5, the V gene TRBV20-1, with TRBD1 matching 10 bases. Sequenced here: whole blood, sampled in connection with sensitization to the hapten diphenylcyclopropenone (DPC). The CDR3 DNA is TGCAGTGCCGTCCGGGACAGGGGTAGAGAGACCCAGTACTTC. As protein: CSAVRDRGRETQYF.